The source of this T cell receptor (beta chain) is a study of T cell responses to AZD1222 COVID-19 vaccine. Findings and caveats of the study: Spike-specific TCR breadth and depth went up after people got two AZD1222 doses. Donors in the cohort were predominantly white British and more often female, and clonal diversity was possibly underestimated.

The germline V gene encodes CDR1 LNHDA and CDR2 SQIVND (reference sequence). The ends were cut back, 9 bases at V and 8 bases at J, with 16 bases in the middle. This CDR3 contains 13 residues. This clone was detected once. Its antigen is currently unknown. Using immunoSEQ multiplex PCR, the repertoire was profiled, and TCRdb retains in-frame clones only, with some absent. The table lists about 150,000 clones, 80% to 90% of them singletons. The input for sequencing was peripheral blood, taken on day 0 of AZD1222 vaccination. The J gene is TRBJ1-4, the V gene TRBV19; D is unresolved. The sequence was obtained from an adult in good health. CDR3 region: CASQHYFGEKLFF. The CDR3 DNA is TGTGCCAGCCAACATTACTTTGGGGAAAAACTGTTTTTT.